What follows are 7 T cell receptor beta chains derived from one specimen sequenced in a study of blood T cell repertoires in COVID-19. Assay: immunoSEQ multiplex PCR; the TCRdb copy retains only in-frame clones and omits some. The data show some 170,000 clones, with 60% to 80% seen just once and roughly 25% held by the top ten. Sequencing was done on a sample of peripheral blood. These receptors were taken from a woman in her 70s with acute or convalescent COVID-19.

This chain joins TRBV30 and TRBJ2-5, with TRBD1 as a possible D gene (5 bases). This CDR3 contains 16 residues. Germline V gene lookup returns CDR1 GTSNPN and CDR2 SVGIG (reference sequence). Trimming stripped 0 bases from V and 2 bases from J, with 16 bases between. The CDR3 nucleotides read TGTGCCTGGAGTGTACCCCGTCCAGGGCCACAAGAGACCCAGTACTTC. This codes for CAWSVPRPGPQETQYF.

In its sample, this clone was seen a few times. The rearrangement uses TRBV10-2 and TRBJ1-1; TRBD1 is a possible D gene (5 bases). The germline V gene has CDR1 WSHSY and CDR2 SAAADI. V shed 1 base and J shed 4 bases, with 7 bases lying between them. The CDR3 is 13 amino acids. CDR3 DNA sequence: TGCGCCAGCAGTGAGTGGGGGGGCACTGAAGCTTTCTTT. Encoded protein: CASSEWGGTEAFF.

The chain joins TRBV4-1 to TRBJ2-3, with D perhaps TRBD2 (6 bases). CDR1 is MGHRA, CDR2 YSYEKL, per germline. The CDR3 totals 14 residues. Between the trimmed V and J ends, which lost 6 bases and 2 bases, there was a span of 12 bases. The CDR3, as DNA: TGCGCCAGCAGGGGACTCCCATCCACAGATACGCAGTATTTT. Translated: CASRGLPSTDTQYF.

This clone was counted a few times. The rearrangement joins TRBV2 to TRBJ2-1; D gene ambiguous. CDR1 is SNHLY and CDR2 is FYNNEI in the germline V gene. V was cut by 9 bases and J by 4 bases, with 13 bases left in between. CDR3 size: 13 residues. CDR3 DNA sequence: TGTGCCAGTTTCGTTGGGCCGTACAATGAGCAGTTCTTC. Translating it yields CASFVGPYNEQFF.

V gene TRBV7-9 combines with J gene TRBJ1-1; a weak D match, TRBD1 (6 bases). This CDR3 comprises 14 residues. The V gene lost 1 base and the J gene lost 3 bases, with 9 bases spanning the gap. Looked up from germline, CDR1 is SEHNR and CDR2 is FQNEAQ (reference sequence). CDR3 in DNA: TGTGCCAGCAGCTTAGTAGGGGGTGACACTGAAGCTTTCTTT. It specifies CASSLVGGDTEAFF.

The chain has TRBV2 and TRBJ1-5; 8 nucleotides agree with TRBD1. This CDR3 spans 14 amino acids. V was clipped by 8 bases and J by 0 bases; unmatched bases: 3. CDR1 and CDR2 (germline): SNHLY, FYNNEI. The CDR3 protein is CASQGAFSNQPQHF. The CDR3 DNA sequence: TGTGCCAGCCAGGGGGCCTTTAGCAATCAGCCCCAGCATTTT.

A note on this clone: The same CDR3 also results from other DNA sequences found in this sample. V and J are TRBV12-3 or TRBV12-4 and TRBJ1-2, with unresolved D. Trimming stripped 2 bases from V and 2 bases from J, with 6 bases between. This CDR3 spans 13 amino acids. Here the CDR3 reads CASSLSGNYGYTF. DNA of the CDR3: TGTGCCAGCAGTTTATCGGGGAACTATGGCTACACCTTC.